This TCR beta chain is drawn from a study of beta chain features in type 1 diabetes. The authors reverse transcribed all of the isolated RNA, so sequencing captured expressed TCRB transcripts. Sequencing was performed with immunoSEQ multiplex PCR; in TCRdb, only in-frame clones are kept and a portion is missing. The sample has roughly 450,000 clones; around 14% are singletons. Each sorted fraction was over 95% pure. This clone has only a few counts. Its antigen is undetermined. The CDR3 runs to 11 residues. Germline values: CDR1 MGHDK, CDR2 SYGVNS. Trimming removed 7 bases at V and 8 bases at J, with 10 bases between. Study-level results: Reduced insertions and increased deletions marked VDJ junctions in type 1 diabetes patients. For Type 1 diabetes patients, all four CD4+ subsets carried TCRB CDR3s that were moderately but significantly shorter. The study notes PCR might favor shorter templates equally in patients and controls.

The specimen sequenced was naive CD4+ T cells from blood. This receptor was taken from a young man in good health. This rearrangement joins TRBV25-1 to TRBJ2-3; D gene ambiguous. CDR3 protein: CASTAAATQYF. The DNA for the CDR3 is TGTGCCAGCACCGCCGCTGCTACGCAGTATTTT.